This entry lists 12 T cell receptor beta chains sequenced from one sample in a study of cytomegalovirus exposure and HLA in healthy donors. PCR primers comprised 60 Vbeta and 13 Jbeta primers. TCRdb keeps only in-frame clones here, not all; method: immunoSEQ multiplex PCR. This sample carries about 150,000 clones, approximately 77% of them seen once, and the ten largest clones take 1.3%. Material: PBMCs. The receptors were sampled from a woman in her thirties or forties in good health and CMV-seronegative.

The sample holds one count of this clone. The chain has TRBV7-9 and TRBJ1-1; D is unclear. Trimming removed 3 bases at V and 3 bases at J, with 8 bases between. CDR1 is SEHNR and CDR2 is FQNEAQ in the germline V gene (reference sequence). This CDR3 has 13 amino acids. The CDR3 protein is CASSFPPDTEAFF. For the CDR3, the DNA is TGTGCCAGCAGCTTCCCCCCGGACACTGAAGCTTTCTTT.

This clone was detected a few times. V and J are TRBV5-1 and TRBJ1-4; 7 bases match TRBD1. The CDR3 is made up of 14 amino acids. V shed 5 bases, J shed 6 bases, and the junction held 7 bases outside the gene matches. In germline, CDR1 is SGHRS, CDR2 YFSETQ. The CDR3 here is CASSFGQVDEKLFF. The CDR3 nucleotides read TGCGCCAGCAGTTTTGGACAGGTAGATGAAAAACTGTTTTTT.

This chain links TRBV7-8 with TRBJ1-1; 9 bases agree with TRBD1. Germline V gene sequence: CDR1 SGHVS, CDR2 FQNEAQ. J lost 5 bases, V lost 1 base, and 5 bases had no gene match. The CDR3 has 15 amino acids. The CDR3 region is CASSLDTGGRTEAFF. The CDR3 coding sequence is TGTGCCAGCAGCTTAGATACAGGGGGCCGGACTGAAGCTTTCTTT.

In its sample, this clone was seen once. The chain has TRBV28 and TRBJ1-2; 7 positions agree with TRBD1. The V segment lost 4 bases and the J segment 3 bases; nucleotides outside the gene matches: 14. Germline lookup yields CDR1 MDHEN and CDR2 SYDVKM. CDR3 size: 17 residues. This CDR3 reads CASSSPGQAGSYYGYTF. In DNA form, the CDR3 reads TGTGCCAGCAGTTCCCCTGGACAGGCCGGCTCCTACTATGGCTACACCTTC.

This chain connects TRBV4-2 to TRBJ1-1; no clear D. Germline CDR1 LGHNA, CDR2 YNFKEQ. Trimming took off 0 bases at V and 11 bases at J, with 31 bases between the two ends. The CDR3 totals 19 residues. The CDR3, as DNA: TGTGCCAGCAGCCAAGATCGATCCGGTGGTTTGCGGGAGTACAATGTGGCTTTCTTT. Its protein is CASSQDRSGGLREYNVAFF.

For the CDR3, the DNA is TGTGCCAGTAGTATTTTCCCTAGCGGGGGTGGCGAGCAGTACTTC. Amino acid sequence: CASSIFPSGGGEQYF. The chain carries TRBV19 and TRBJ2-7; 10 bases agree with TRBD2. The trim removed 3 bases at V and 6 bases at J, leaving 8 bases unmatched. The CDR3 length is 15 residues. In germline, CDR1 is LNHDA, CDR2 SQIVND (reference sequence).

The V gene is TRBV20-1, the J gene TRBJ1-2; tentative D call: TRBD1 (5 bases). The CDR3 extends over 11 amino acids. Germline-derived CDR1 and CDR2 are DFQATT and SNEGSKA (reference sequence). CDR3 nucleotides: TGCCTAACGGGGGTGGTCTATGGCTACACCTTC. Its protein is CLTGVVYGYTF.

V usage is TRBV28 and J usage is TRBJ2-7; 9 bases match TRBD1. The CDR3 extends over 15 amino acids. Germline loops: CDR1 MDHEN, CDR2 SYDVKM. V was clipped by 3 bases and J by 1 base; unmatched bases: 4. CDR3 bases: TGTGCCAGCAGTTTCCGGGGACAGGGATCCTACGAGCAGTACTTC. Protein: CASSFRGQGSYEQYF. Supplemented by reference TRBV28 and TRBJ2-7, the full variable domain reads DVKVTQSSRYLVKRTGEKVFLECVQDMDHENMFWYRQDPGLGLRLIYFSYDVKMKEKGDIPEGYSVSREKKERFSLILESASTNQTSMYLCASSFRGQGSYEQYFGPGTRLTVT.

V and J are TRBV6-4 and TRBJ2-3; 9 nucleotides agree with TRBD2. This CDR3 spans 16 amino acids. Germline-derived CDR1 and CDR2 are MRHNA and SNTAGT. The J segment lost 1 base and the V segment lost 3 bases, leaving 5 bases of the junction unmatched. Here the CDR3 reads CASSEPGTSRTDTQYF. CDR3 DNA sequence: TGTGCCAGCAGTGAACCCGGGACTAGCCGCACAGATACGCAGTATTTT.

The rearrangement links TRBV5-1 to TRBJ2-1, with 8 bases identical to TRBD1. The CDR3 has 15 residues. Germline V CDR1 and CDR2: SGHRS, YFSETQ. V shed 4 bases, J shed 6 bases, and the junction held 9 bases outside the gene matches. CDR3 DNA: TGCGCCAGCAGCCCCCGGGACAGGCGCGTCAATGAGCAGTTCTTC. Protein product: CASSPRDRRVNEQFF.

J is TRBJ2-7 and V is TRBV6-5; the match to TRBD1 covers 12 bases. The V segment lost 2 bases and the J segment 3 bases; nucleotides outside the gene matches: 2. The V gene's germline CDR1 is MNHEY and CDR2 SVGAGI. The CDR3 runs 15 residues. The chain's CDR3 is CASSYRDRGHYEQYF. The CDR3 coding sequence is TGTGCCAGCAGTTACCGGGACAGGGGGCACTACGAGCAGTACTTC.

The chain recombines TRBV5-1 with TRBJ1-5; a possible D gene is TRBD1 (6 bases). This CDR3 comprises 15 residues. CDR1 and CDR2 (germline): SGHRS, YFSETQ. V was clipped by 0 bases and J by 7 bases, with 14 bases between them. The CDR3 DNA follows: TGCGCCAGCAGCTTGGAGGGGACACGAGGCCAGCCCCAGCATTTT. It codes for CASSLEGTRGQPQHF.